A single sample gave rise to the 12 T cell receptor beta chains below, sequenced in a study of CD8 T cells in Susac syndrome. cDNA came from around 0.5 to 1 ug RNA primed by random hexamers. TCRdb fed the immunoSEQ multiplex PCR reads into MiXCR, producing one record per CDR3 protein. This table holds approximately 150,000 distinct CDR3 sequences, 90% to 95% found once. Sequencing used CD4+ T cells from PBMCs. These receptors all come from a human donor in good health.

The chain is built from TRBV3-1 and TRBJ1-5; 12 bases line up with TRBD1. Germline trimming cut 3 bases from V and 5 bases from J; bases unmatched to any gene: 2. Germline V gives CDR1 LGHDT, CDR2 YNNKEL (reference sequence). The CDR3 extends over 15 amino acids. CDR3 DNA: TGTGCCAGCAGCCAGGGGACAGGGGGCCATCAGCCCCAGCATTTT. Residues: CASSQGTGGHQPQHF.

The rearrangement joins TRBV20-1 to TRBJ1-2; D gene uncertain. CDR1 and CDR2 from the germline V gene are DFQATT and SNEGSKA (reference sequence). The CDR3 covers 10 residues. V was shortened by 3 bases and J by 5 bases, with 4 bases between the two germline ends. The CDR3 region is CSASLYGYTF. CDR3 nucleotide sequence: TGCAGTGCTAGCCTATATGGCTACACCTTC.

The gene calls are TRBV9 and TRBJ2-5, with D perhaps TRBD2 (5 bases). Germline V gene lookup returns CDR1 SGDLS and CDR2 YYNGEE. The V end was cut by 0 bases, the J end by 5 bases, with 11 bases between. The CDR3 loop spans 14 amino acids. The CDR3 loop reads CASSVADGGETQYF. CDR3 nucleotide sequence: TGTGCCAGCAGCGTAGCTGACGGCGGGGAGACCCAGTACTTC.

J is TRBJ2-3 and V is TRBV29-1, with 8 bases fitting TRBD2. The ends lost 1 base at V and 5 bases at J; junction bases unmatched: 2. The CDR3 extends over 13 amino acids. Germline CDR1 SQVTM, CDR2 ANQGSEA. CDR3 protein: CSVEVGTRDTQYF. CDR3 nucleotides: TGCAGCGTTGAAGTTGGGACTAGAGATACGCAGTATTTT.

This clonotype has just one count. The chain combines TRBV20-1 with TRBJ1-2, with D possibly matching TRBD1 (5 bases). The CDR3 is 13 residues long. V was cut by 6 bases and J by 4 bases, with 15 bases left in between. Germline V CDR1 and CDR2: DFQATT, SNEGSKA (reference sequence). CDR3 residues: CSAPTGISYGYTF. CDR3 bases: TGCAGTGCCCCCACAGGAATCTCCTATGGCTACACCTTC.

The rearrangement joins TRBV29-1 to TRBJ2-5; 8 bases line up with TRBD2. This CDR3 spans 12 amino acids. Germline V gene data show CDR1 as SQVTM and CDR2 as ANQGSEA. With 4 bases clipped from V and 5 bases from J, the junction kept 3 bases outside the gene matches. The CDR3 region is CSVVPGGETQYF. For the CDR3, the DNA is TGCAGCGTTGTTCCGGGGGGGGAGACCCAGTACTTC.

The chain carries TRBV7-8 and TRBJ1-4; the D gene is possibly TRBD1 (5 bases). CDR1 SGHVS and CDR2 FQNEAQ come from the germline V gene. The CDR3 runs 15 residues. Trimming pared 2 bases from V and 8 bases from J, leaving 15 bases between. The CDR3 DNA is TGTGCCAGCAGCTTAAATTCAGGGAATGGAGAAAAACTGTTTTTT. Encoded protein: CASSLNSGNGEKLFF. Full variable domain (outside the CDR3, taken from reference TRBV7-8 and TRBJ1-4): GAGVSQSPRYKVAKRGQDVALRCDPISGHVSLFWYQQALGQGPEFLTYFQNEAQLDKSGLPSDRFFAERPEGSVSTLKIQRTQQEDSAVYLCASSLNSGNGEKLFFGSGTQLSVL.

This chain connects TRBV12-5 to TRBJ2-2; 9 bases line up with TRBD1. The V and J ends lost 6 bases and 5 bases, in that order; junction bases with no gene match: 4. This CDR3 is 14 amino acids long. Germline CDR1 reads LGHNT; CDR2 reads FRNRAP. The CDR3 loop reads CASGRDRVTGELFF. CDR3 DNA sequence: TGTGCTAGTGGCCGGGACAGGGTTACCGGGGAGCTGTTTTTT.

The J gene is TRBJ1-1, the V gene TRBV2; D is unclear. Between the trimmed V and J ends, which lost 6 bases and 1 base, there was a span of 12 bases. Germline CDR1 is SNHLY and CDR2 is FYNNEI. The CDR3 contains 14 residues. The chain's CDR3 is CASRKGLENTEAFF. The DNA of the CDR3 is TGTGCCAGCAGGAAAGGTTTGGAGAACACTGAAGCTTTCTTT. Complete variable domain (other parts from reference TRBV2 and TRBJ1-1): EPEVTQTPSHQVTQMGQEVILRCVPISNHLYFYWYRQILGQKVEFLVSFYNNEISEKSEIFDDQFSVERPDGSNFTLKIRSTKLEDSAMYFCASRKGLENTEAFFGQGTRLTVV.

The rearrangement links TRBV3-1 to TRBJ2-5; D may be TRBD2 (7 bases). The CDR3 extends over 17 amino acids. Germline V gives CDR1 LGHDT, CDR2 YNNKEL (reference sequence). With 1 base removed from V and 4 bases from J, the gap between germline ends came to 19 bases. Here the CDR3 reads CASSQGGGGRGAETQYF. DNA for the CDR3: TGTGCCAGCAGCCAAGGCGGGGGCGGAAGGGGAGCAGAGACCCAGTACTTC.

The chain is built from TRBV10-3 and TRBJ2-1, with 12 bases matching TRBD2. V trimming: 3 bases; J trimming: 13 bases; junction bases outside the gene matches: 13. Germline V lookup: CDR1 ENHRY, CDR2 SYGVKD. The CDR3 extends over 16 amino acids. CDR3 DNA sequence: TGTGCCATCAGTGAAAGATTGGCTAGCGGGGGGGCGATTCAGTTCTTC. Translating it yields CAISERLASGGAIQFF.

The rearrangement joins TRBV3-1 to TRBJ1-2; D call uncertain. The V end was cut by 0 bases, the J end by 0 bases, with 8 bases between. The CDR3 has 15 residues. Germline CDR1 LGHDT, CDR2 YNNKEL (reference sequence). The CDR3 here is CASSQDWAANYGYTF. The CDR3 DNA reads TGTGCCAGCAGCCAAGATTGGGCAGCTAACTATGGCTACACCTTC.